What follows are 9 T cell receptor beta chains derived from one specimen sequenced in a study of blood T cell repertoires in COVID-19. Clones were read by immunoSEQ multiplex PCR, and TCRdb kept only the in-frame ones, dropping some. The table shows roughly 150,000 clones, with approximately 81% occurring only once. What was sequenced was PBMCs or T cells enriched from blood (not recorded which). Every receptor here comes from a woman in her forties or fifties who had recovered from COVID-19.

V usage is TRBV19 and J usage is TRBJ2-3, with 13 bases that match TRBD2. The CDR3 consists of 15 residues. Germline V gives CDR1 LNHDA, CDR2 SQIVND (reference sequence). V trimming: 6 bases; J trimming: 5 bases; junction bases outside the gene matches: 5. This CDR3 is CASRTSGGHEDTQYF. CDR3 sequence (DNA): TGTGCCAGTAGGACTAGCGGGGGGCATGAAGATACGCAGTATTTT.

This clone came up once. The CDR3 DNA reads TGTGCCAGCAGCTTAACGTATGACAATGAGCAGTTCTTC. Translation gives CASSLTYDNEQFF. J is TRBJ2-1 and V is TRBV7-3; D gene uncertain. Germline V lookup: CDR1 SGHTA, CDR2 FQGTGA. This CDR3 region has 13 residues. The V end was cut by 0 bases, the J end by 5 bases, with 5 bases between.

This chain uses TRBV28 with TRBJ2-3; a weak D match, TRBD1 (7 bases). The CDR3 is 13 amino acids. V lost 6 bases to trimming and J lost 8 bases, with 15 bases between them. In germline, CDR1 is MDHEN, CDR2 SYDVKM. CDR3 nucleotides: TGTGCCAGCAGAGCGAACAGGGGAGGTACGCAGTATTTT. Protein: CASRANRGGTQYF. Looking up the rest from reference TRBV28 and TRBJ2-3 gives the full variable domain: DVKVTQSSRYLVKRTGEKVFLECVQDMDHENMFWYRQDPGLGLRLIYFSYDVKMKEKGDIPEGYSVSREKKERFSLILESASTNQTSMYLCASRANRGGTQYFGPGTRLTVL.

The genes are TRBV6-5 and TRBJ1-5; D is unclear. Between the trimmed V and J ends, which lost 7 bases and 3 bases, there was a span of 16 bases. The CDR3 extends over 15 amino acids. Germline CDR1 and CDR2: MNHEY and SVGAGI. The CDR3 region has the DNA TGTGCCAGCACGCGTGCCTCGGCGGACAATCAGCCCCAGCATTTT. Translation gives CASTRASADNQPQHF.

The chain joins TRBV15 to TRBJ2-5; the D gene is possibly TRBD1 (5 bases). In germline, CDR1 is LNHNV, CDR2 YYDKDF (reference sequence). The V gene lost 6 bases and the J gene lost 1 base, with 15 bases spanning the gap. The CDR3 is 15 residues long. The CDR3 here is CATSLDSGSQETQYF. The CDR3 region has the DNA TGTGCCACCAGTCTTGATTCAGGGTCCCAAGAGACCCAGTACTTC.

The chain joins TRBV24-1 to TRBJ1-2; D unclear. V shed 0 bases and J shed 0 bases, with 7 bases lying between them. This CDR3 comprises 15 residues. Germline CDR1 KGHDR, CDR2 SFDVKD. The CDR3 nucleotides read TGTGCCACCAGTGATTTGCGGGTAGCTAACTATGGCTACACCTTC. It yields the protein CATSDLRVANYGYTF.

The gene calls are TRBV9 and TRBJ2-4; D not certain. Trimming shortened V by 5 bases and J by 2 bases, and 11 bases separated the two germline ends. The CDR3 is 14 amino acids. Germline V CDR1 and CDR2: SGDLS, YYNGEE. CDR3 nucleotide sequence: TGTGCCAGCAGTGTCGGGTCTACCAAAAACATTCAGTACTTC. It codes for CASSVGSTKNIQYF. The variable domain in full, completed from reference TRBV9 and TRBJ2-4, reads DSGVTQTPKHLITATGQRVTLRCSPRSGDLSVYWYQQSLDQGLQFLIQYYNGEERAKGNILERFSAQQFPDLHSELNLSSLELGDSALYFCASSVGSTKNIQYFGAGTRLSVL.

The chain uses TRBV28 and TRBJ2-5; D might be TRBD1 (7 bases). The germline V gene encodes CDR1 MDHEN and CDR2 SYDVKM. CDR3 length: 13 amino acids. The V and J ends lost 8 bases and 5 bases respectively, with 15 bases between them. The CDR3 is CASGSGGRETQYF. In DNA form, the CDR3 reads TGTGCCAGCGGGTCAGGGGGGCGCGAGACCCAGTACTTC.

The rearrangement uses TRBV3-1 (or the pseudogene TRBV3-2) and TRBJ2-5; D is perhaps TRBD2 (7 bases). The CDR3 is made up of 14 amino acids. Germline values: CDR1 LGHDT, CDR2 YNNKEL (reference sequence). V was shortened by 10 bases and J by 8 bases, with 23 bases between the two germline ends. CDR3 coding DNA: TGTGCCACCACCCAAGGGAGGGGGGGGCACACCCAGTACTTC. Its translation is CATTQGRGGHTQYF.